This T cell receptor beta chain was sequenced for a study of shared clonotypes between healthy human individuals. For the study at large: The cohort had a couple of women and a few men, ages 18 to 49. Study observations and caveats: Larger richness was generally estimated for naive than memory subsets. Depth was large, yet rarefaction showed that sorted-subset sequencing was incomplete.

Assay: immunoSEQ multiplex PCR; the TCRdb copy retains only in-frame clones and omits some. The sample lists about 2,200,000 clones, roughly 91% occurring once. Details on this clone: What it binds is not known.

CD45RO-negative CD8 cells positively selected for CCR7 made up the naive population, which excluded terminally differentiated effector memory CD45RA+ cells. The study drew all its donors from Caucasian adults living in Nashville, Tennessee. CDR3 length: 15 amino acids. Germline V gives CDR1 MDHEN, CDR2 SYDVKM. Trimming took 5 bases from V and 7 from J, leaving 20 bases between them. This TCR was recovered from a man in his late teens or twenties in good health. Some clones in this sample may be carry-over from other donors' samples. J is TRBJ1-2 and V is TRBV28; D unresolved. Material for sequencing was naive CD8+ T cells from PBMCs. DNA of the CDR3: TGTGCCAGCAGTCTCACGGGATTCTTATCGGGTGGCTACACCTTC. Translated, it gives CASSLTGFLSGGYTF.